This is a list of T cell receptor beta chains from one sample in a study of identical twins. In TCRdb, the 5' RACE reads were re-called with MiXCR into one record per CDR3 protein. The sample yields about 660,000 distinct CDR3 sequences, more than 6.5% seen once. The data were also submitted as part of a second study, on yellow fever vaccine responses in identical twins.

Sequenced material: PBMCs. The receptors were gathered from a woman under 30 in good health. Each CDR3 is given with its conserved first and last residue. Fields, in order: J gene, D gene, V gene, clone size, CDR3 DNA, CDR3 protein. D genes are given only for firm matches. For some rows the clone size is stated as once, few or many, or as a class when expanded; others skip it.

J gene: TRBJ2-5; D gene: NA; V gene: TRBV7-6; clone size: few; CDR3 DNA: TGTGCCAGCAGCCAATATGGGGAGACCCAGTACTTC; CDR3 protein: CASSQYGETQYF
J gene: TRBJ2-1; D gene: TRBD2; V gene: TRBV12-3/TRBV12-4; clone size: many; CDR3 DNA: TGTGCCAGCAGTTTAGGCGGGGGGGCCGTCGATGAGCAGTTCTTC; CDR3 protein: CASSLGGGAVDEQFF
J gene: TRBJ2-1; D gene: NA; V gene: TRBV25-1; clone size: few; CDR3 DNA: TGTGCCAGCAGTGAATCTGGTGAGCAGTTCTTC; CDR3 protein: CASSESGEQFF
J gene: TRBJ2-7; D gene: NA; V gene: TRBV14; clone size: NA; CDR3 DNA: TGTGCCAGCAGCCAAGATTGGGGGCCTGCGTGGTTC; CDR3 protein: CASSQDWGPAWF
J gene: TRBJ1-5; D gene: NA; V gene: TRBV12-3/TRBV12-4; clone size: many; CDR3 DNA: TGTGCCAGCACCCCCTTCTCTTCCAATCAGCCCCAGCATTTT; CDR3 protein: CASTPFSSNQPQHF
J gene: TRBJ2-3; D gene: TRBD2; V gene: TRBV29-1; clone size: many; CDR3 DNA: TGCAGCGTTGCGAAGACTAGCGGCCTCGTTTATACGCAGTATTTT; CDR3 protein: CSVAKTSGLVYTQYF
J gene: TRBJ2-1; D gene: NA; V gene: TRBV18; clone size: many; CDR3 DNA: TGTGCCAGCTCACCACCATCTCGGGAGTGGTACAATGAGCAGTTCTTC; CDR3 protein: CASSPPSREWYNEQFF
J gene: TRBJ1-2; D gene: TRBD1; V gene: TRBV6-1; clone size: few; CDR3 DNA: TGTGCCAGCAGCCAATCCGGGACAGGGGGCGCTTTTGACTATGGCTACACCTTC; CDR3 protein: CASSQSGTGGAFDYGYTF
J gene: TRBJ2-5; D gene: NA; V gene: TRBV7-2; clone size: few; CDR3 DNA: TGTGCCAGCAGCTCGCTGCTGCCAGAGACCCAGTACTTC; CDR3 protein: CASSSLLPETQYF
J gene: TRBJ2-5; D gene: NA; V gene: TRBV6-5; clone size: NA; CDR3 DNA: TGTGCCAGCAGTTTTACAGGGACTCAAGAGACCCAGTACTTC; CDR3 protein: CASSFTGTQETQYF
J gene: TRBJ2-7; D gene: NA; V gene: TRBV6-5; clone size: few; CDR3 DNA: TGTGCCAGCAGTTACTCGGCGGCAGATACCTACGAGCAGTACTTC; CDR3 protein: CASSYSAADTYEQYF
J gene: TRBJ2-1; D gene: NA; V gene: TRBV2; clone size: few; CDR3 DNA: TGTGCCAGCAGGGGGAGCGCCTACAATGAGCAGTTCTTC; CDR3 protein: CASRGSAYNEQFF
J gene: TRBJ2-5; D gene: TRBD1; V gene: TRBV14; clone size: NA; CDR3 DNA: TGTGCCAGCAGCCCCTTCGGACAGGGCGCCCGAGAGACCCAGTACTTC; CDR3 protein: CASSPFGQGARETQYF
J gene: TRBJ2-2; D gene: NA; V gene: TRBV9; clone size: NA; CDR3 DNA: TGTGCCAGCAGCTCCCTTACGGGGGCGGGGACCGGGGAGCTGTTTTTT; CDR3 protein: CASSSLTGAGTGELFF
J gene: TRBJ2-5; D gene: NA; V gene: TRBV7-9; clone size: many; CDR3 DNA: TGTGCCAGCAGCTCACCCGGGACCTTCCAAGAGACCCAGTACTTC; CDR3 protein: CASSSPGTFQETQYF
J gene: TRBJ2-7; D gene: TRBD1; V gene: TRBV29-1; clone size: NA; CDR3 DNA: TGCAGCGCGCAACAGGGGAACGAGCAGTACTTC; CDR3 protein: CSAQQGNEQYF
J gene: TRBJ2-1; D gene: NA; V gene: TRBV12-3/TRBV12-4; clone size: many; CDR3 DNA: TGTGCCAGCAGTTTTTTTAACACCCTAGGAGGTGAGCAGTTCTTC; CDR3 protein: CASSFFNTLGGEQFF
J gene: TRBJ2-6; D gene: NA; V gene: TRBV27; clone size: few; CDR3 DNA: TGTGCCAGCACCGTTATCCCCGGGGGAGGGGCCAACGTCCTGACTTTC; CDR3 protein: CASTVIPGGGANVLTF
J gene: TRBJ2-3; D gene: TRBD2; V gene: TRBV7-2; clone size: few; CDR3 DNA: TGTGCCAGCAGCTTATCTAGCGGGGGGGCTAGGGATACGCAGTATTTT; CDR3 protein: CASSLSSGGARDTQYF
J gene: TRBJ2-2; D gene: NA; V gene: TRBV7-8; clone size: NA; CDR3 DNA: TGTGCCAGCAGCTTGGTGGACCCCGGGGAGCTGTTTTTT; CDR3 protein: CASSLVDPGELFF
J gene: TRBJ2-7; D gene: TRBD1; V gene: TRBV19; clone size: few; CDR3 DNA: TGTGCCAGTTCCCAGGGGGCATGGAACGAGCAGTACTTC; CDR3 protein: CASSQGAWNEQYF
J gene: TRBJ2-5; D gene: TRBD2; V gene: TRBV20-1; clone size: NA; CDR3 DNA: TGCAGTGCTAGAGGTTGGGAGGGCCGATCCGAGACCCAGTACTTC; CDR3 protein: CSARGWEGRSETQYF
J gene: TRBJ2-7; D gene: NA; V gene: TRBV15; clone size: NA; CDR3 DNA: TGTGCCACCAGCAGAGACCCCTTTGGGGCAGGGAGCTCCTACGAGCAGTACTTC; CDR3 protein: CATSRDPFGAGSSYEQYF
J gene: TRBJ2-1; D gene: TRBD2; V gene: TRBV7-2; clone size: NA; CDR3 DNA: TGTGCCAGCAGCATGATAGCGGGGGGGCGTGTCAATGAGCAGTTCTTC; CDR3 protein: CASSMIAGGRVNEQFF
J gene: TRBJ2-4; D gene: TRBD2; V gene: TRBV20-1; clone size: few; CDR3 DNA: TGCAGTGCTCCCGGGACTAGCGAAAACATTCAGTACTTC; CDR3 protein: CSAPGTSENIQYF
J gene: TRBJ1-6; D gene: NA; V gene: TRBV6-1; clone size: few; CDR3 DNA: TGTGCCAGCAGAATGGAAAGCTCCTATAATTCACCCCTCCACTTT; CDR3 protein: CASRMESSYNSPLHF
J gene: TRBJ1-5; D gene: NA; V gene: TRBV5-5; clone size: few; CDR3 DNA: TGTGCCAGCAGCTCCGACAGGACGAAAAATAGCAATCAGCCCCAGCATTTT; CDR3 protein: CASSSDRTKNSNQPQHF
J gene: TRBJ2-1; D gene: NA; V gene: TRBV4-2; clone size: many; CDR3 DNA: TGTGCCAGCAGCCAAGATGCGGAGGGGGGTTACAATGAGCAGTTCTTC; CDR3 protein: CASSQDAEGGYNEQFF
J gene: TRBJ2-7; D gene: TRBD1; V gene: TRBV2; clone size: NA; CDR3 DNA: TGTGCCAGCAGAGAGGGACAGGATAACTTCTACGAGCAGTACTTC; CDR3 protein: CASREGQDNFYEQYF
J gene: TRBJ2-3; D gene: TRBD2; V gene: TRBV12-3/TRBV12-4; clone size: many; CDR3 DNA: TGTGCCAGCAGTCAAAGACTAGCGGGAATCACAGATACGCAGTATTTT; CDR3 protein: CASSQRLAGITDTQYF
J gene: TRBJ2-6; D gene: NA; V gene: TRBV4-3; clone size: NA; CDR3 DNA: TGCGCCAGCAGCCCCCATCAGGACTCTGGGGCCAACGTCCTGACTTTC; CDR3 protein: CASSPHQDSGANVLTF
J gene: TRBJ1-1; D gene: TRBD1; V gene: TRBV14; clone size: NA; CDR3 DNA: TGTGCCAGCAGCGCGGGACAGGGCAGGTTGACTGAAGCTTTCTTT; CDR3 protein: CASSAGQGRLTEAFF
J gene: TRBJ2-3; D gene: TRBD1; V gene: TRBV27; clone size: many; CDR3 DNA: TGTGCCAGCAGTCGACAGGGGGCTGAAGGGGATACGCAGTATTTT; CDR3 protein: CASSRQGAEGDTQYF
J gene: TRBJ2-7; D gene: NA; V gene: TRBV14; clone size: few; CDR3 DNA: TGTGCCAGCAGCCAAGGGGCTAGAAGTCAGTACTTC; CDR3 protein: CASSQGARSQYF
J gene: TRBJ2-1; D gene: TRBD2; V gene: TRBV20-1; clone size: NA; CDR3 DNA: TGCAGTGCTAACGGGTGGCGGGAGCTGATTCAGTTCTTC; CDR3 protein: CSANGWRELIQFF
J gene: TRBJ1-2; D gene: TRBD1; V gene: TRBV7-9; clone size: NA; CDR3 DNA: TGTGCCAGCAGCTTGGGAATGACAGGGGAATTTTATGGCTACACCTTC; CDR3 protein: CASSLGMTGEFYGYTF
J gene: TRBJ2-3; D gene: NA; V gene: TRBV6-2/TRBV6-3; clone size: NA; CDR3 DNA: TGTGCCAGCTCCCTGGGCAGAACTAATACGCAGTATTTT; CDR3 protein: CASSLGRTNTQYF
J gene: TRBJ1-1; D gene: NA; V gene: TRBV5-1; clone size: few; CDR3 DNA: TGCGCCAGCAGCAACCAGGCCATGACGGTGAACACTGAAGCTTTCTTT; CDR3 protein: CASSNQAMTVNTEAFF
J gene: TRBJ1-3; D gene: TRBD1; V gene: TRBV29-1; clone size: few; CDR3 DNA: TGCAGCGTGCTCCCGGAGACAGGGGGCGAGGAAGCTGGAAACACCATATATTTT; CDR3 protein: CSVLPETGGEEAGNTIYF
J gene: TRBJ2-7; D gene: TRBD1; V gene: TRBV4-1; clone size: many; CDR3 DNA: TGCGCCAGCAGCCCACCGGGACAGGGGAACTACGAGCAGTACTTC; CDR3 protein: CASSPPGQGNYEQYF
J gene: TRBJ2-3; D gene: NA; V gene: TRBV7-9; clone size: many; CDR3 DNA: TGTGCCAGCAGCTCCGATTGGCGGGGCACAGATACGCAGTATTTT; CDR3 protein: CASSSDWRGTDTQYF
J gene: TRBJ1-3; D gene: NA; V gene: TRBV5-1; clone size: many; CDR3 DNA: TGCGCCAGCAGCTTGGGAAACTCTGGAAACACCATATATTTT; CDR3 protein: CASSLGNSGNTIYF
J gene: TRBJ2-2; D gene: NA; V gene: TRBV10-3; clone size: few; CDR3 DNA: TGTGCCATCACTCGTGGGGGGACCGGGGAGCTGTTTTTT; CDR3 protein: CAITRGGTGELFF
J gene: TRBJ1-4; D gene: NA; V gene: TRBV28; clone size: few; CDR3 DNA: TGTGCCAGCAGTACCCTCGGGGAGTCTAATGAAAAACTGTTTTTT; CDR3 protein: CASSTLGESNEKLFF
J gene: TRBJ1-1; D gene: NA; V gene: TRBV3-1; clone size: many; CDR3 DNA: TGTGCCAGCAGCCAAGGTTGGAAGAACACTGAAGCTTTCTTT; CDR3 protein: CASSQGWKNTEAFF
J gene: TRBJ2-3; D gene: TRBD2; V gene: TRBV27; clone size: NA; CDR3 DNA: TGTGCCAGCAGACTAGCGGGAGATTCATTACCGCAGTATTTT; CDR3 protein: CASRLAGDSLPQYF
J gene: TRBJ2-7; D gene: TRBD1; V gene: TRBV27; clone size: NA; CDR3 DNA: TGTGCCAGCAGTTTAATACAGGGGGCTGTCCACGAGCAGTACTTC; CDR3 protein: CASSLIQGAVHEQYF
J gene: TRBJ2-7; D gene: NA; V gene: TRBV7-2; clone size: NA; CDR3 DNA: TGTGCCAGCAGCCTTGGCCGGGGAATAGGCTACGAGCAGTACTTC; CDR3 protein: CASSLGRGIGYEQYF
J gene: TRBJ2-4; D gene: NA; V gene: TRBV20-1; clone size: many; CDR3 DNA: TGCAGTGTCGACGATTTCATGGGGAGCAAAAACATTCAGTACTTC; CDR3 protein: CSVDDFMGSKNIQYF
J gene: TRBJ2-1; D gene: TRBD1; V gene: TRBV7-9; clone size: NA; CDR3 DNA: TGTGCACTCACAGGGGGGAACTACAATGAGCAGTTCTTC; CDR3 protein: CALTGGNYNEQFF
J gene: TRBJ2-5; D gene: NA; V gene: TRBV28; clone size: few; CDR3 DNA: TGTGCCAGCAGGACCAGGGGGAGGGCTTCCACGCAAGAGACCCAGTACTTC; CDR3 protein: CASRTRGRASTQETQYF
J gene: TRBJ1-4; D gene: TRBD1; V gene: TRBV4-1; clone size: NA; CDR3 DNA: TGCGCCAGCAGCCAAGGGACAGGGTGGCGCGAAAAACTGTTTTTT; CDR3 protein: CASSQGTGWREKLFF
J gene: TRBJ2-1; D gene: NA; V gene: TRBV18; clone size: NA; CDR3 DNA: TGTGCCAGCTCACCTTTCAGCTCGCTCGGCAATGAGCAGTTCTTC; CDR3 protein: CASSPFSSLGNEQFF